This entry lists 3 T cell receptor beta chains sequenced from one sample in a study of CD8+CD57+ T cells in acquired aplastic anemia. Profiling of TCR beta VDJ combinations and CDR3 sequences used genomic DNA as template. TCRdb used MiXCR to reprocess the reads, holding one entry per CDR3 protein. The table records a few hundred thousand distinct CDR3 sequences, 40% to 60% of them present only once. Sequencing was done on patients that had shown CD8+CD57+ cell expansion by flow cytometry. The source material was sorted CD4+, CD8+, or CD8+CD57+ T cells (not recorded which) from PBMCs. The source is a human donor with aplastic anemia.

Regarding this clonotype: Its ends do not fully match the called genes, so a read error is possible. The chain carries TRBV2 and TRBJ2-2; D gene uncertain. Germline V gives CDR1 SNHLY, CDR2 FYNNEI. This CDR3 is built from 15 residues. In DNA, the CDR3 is TGTGCCACCAGTTCTACTCTTCCGAACACCGGGGAGCTGTTTTTT. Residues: CATSSTLPNTGELFF.

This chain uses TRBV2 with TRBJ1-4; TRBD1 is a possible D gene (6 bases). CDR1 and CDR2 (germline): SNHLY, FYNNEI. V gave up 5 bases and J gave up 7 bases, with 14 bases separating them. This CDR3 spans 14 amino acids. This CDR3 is CASSLGGGFEKLFF. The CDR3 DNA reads TGTGCCAGCAGTCTAGGGGGGGGCTTTGAAAAACTGTTTTTT.

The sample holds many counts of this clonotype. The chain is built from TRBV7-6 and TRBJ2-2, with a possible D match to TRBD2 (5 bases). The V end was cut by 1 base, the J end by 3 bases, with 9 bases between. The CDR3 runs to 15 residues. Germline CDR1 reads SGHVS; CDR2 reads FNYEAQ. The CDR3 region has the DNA TGTGCCAGCAGCTTAGATCCCGGGGACACCGGGGAGCTGTTTTTT. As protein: CASSLDPGDTGELFF.